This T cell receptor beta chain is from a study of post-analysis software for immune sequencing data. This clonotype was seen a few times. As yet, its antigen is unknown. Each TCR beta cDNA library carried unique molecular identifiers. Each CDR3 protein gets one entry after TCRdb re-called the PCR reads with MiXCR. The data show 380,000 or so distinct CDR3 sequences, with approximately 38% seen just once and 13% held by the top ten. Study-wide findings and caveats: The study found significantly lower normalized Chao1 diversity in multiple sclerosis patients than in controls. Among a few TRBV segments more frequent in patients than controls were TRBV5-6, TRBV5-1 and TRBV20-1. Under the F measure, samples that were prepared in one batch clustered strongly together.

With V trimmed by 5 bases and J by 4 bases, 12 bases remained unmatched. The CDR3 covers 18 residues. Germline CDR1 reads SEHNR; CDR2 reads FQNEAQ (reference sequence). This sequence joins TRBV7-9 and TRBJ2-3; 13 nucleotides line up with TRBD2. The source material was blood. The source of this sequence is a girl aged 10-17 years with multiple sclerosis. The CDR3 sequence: CASSPTSGGARSPDTQYF. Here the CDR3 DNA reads TGTGCCAGCAGCCCCACTAGCGGGGGGGCCAGGTCCCCAGATACGCAGTATTTT.